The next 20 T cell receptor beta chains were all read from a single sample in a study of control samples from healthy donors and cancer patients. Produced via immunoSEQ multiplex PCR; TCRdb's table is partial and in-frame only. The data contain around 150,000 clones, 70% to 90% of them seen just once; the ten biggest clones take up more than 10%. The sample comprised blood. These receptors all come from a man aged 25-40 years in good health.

This CDR3 reads CASSGTSSTGELFF. The CDR3 region has the DNA TGTGCCAGCAGCGGGACTAGCTCCACCGGGGAGCTGTTTTTT. The chain is built from TRBV9 and TRBJ2-2; 8 bases align to TRBD2. The CDR3 spans 14 residues. Germline V gene sequence: CDR1 SGDLS, CDR2 YYNGEE. V lost 3 bases, J lost 4 bases, and 2 bases stayed unmatched.

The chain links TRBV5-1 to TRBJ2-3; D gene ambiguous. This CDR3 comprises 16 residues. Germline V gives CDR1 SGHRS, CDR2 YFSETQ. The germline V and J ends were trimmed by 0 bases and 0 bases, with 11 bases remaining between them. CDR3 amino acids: CASSLGVASSTDTQYF. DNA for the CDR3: TGCGCCAGCAGCTTGGGAGTGGCCTCTAGCACAGATACGCAGTATTTT.

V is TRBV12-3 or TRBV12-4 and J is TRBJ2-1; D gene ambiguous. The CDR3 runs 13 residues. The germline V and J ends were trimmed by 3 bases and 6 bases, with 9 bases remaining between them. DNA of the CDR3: TGTGCCAGCAGTTTTGGGATAGGCAATGAGCAGTTCTTC. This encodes CASSFGIGNEQFF.

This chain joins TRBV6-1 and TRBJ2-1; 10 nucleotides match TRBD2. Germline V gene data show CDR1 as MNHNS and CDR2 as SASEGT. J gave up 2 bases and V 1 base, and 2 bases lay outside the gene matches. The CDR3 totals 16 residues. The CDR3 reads CASSEGTSGPYNEQFF. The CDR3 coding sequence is TGTGCCAGCAGTGAAGGGACTAGCGGTCCCTACAATGAGCAGTTCTTC.

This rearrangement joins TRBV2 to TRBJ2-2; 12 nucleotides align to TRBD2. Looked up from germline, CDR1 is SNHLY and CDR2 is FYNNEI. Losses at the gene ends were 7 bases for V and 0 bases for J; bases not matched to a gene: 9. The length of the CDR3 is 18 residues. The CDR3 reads CASTQSGLAGSNTGELFF. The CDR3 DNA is TGTGCCAGCACCCAATCGGGACTAGCGGGTTCGAACACCGGGGAGCTGTTTTTT.

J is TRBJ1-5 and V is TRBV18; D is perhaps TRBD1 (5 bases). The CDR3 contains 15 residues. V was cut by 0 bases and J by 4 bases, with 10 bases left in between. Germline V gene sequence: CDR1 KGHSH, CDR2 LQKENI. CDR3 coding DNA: TGTGCCAGCTCACCACCGGGGCAGTCAAATCAGCCCCAGCATTTT. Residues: CASSPPGQSNQPQHF.

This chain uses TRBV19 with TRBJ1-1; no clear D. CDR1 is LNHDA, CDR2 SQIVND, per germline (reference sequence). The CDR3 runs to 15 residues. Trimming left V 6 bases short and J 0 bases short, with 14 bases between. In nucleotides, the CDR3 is TGTGCCAGTAGAATGGTAGGGCCCATGAACACTGAAGCTTTCTTT. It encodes CASRMVGPMNTEAFF.

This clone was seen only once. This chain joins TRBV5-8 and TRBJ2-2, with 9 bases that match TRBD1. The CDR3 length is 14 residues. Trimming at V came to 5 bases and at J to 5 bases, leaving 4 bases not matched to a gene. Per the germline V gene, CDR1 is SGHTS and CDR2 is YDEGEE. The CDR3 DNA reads TGTGCCAGCAGTAGGGGACAGGGTACCGGGGAGCTGTTTTTT. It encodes CASSRGQGTGELFF.

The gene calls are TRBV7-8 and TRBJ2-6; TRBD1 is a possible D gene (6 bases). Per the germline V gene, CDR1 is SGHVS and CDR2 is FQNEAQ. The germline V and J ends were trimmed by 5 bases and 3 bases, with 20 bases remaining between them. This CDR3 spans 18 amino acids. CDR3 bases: TGTGCCAGCAGCCCCCCCAGGGGCTTAATTGATGGGGCCAACGTCCTGACTTTC. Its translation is CASSPPRGLIDGANVLTF. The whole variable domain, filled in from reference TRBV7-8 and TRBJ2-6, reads GAGVSQSPRYKVAKRGQDVALRCDPISGHVSLFWYQQALGQGPEFLTYFQNEAQLDKSGLPSDRFFAERPEGSVSTLKIQRTQQEDSAVYLCASSPPRGLIDGANVLTFGAGSRLTVL.

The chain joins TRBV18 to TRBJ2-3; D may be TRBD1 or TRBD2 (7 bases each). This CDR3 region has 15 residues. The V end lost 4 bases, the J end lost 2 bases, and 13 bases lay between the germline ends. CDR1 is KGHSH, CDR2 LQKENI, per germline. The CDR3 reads CASSRRGGTTDTQYF. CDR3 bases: TGTGCCAGCTCACGCAGGGGGGGGACCACAGATACGCAGTATTTT.

CDR3 sequence reads: CASSQGRPNQPQHF. As DNA, the CDR3 is TGCGCCAGCAGCCAAGGGAGGCCCAATCAGCCCCAGCATTTT. The rearrangement links TRBV4-3 to TRBJ1-5; D gene uncertain. V was clipped by 1 base and J by 3 bases, with 7 bases between them. CDR3 size: 14 residues. The V gene's germline CDR1 is LGHNA and CDR2 YSLEER.

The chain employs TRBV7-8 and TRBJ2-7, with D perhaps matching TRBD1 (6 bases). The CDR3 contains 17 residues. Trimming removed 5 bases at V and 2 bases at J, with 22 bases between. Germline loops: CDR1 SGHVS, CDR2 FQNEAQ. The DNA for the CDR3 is TGTGCCAGCAGCCCCGAGGGGTTCGGGGACACGACCTACGAGCAGTACTTC. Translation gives CASSPEGFGDTTYEQYF. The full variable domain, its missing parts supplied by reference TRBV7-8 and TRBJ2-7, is GAGVSQSPRYKVAKRGQDVALRCDPISGHVSLFWYQQALGQGPEFLTYFQNEAQLDKSGLPSDRFFAERPEGSVSTLKIQRTQQEDSAVYLCASSPEGFGDTTYEQYFGPGTRLTVT.

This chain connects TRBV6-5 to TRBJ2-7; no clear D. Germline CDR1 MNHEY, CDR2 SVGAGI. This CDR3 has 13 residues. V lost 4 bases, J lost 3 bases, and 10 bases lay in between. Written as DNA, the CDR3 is TGTGCCAGCAGTTCAGGACCCGACTACGAGCAGTACTTC. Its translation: CASSSGPDYEQYF.

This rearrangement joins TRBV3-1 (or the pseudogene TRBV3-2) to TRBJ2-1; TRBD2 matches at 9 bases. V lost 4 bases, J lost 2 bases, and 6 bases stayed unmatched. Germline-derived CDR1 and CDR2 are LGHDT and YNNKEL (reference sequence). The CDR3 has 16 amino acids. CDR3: CASSPNPSGTYNEQFF. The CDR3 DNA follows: TGTGCCAGCAGCCCCAATCCTAGCGGGACCTACAATGAGCAGTTCTTC.

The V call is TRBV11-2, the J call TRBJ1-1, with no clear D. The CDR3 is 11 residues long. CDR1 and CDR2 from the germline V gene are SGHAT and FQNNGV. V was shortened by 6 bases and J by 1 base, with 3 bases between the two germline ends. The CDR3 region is CASRGNTEAFF. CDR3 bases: TGTGCCAGCAGGGGGAACACTGAAGCTTTCTTT.

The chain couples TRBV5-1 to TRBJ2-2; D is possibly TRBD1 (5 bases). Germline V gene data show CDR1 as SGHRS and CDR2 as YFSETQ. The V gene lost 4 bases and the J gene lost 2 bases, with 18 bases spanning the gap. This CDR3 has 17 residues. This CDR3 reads CASSPRDPPQNTGELFF. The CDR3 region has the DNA TGCGCCAGCAGCCCCAGGGATCCCCCACAAAACACCGGGGAGCTGTTTTTT.

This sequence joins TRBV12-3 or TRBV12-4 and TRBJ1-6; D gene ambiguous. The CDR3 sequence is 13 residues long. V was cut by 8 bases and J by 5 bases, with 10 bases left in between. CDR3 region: CASGIEDNSPLHF. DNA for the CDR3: TGTGCCAGCGGGATAGAGGATAATTCACCCCTCCACTTT.

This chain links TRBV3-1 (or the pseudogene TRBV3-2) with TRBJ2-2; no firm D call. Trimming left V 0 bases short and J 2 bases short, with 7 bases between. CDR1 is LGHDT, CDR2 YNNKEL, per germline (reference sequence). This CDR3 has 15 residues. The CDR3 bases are TGTGCCAGCAGCCAAGAAGGCCTTAACACCGGGGAGCTGTTTTTT. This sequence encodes CASSQEGLNTGELFF.

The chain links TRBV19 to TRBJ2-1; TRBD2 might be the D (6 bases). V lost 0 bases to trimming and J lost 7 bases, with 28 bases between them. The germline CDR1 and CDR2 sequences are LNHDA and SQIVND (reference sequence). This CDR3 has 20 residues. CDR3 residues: CASSIDHPFTTGLPRNEQFF. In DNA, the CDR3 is TGTGCCAGTAGTATAGATCACCCGTTTACTACGGGACTCCCAAGGAATGAGCAGTTCTTC.

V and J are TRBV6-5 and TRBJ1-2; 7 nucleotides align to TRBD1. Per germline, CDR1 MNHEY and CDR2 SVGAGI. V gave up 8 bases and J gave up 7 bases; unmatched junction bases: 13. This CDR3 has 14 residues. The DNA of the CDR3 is TGTGCCAGCTTTAAAGGGACAGCCGTTGGTGGCTACACCTTC. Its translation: CASFKGTAVGGYTF.